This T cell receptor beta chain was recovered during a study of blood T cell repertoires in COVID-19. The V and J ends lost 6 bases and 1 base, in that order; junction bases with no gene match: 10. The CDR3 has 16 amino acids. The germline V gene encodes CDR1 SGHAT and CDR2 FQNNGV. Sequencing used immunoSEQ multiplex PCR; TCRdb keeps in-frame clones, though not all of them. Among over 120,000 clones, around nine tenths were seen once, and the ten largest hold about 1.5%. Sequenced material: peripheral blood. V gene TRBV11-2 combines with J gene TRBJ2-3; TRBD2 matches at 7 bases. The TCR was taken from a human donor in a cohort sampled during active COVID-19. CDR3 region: CASSKKFRGGTDTQYF. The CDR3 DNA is TGTGCCAGCAGTAAAAAGTTTCGGGGGGGCACAGATACGCAGTATTTT.